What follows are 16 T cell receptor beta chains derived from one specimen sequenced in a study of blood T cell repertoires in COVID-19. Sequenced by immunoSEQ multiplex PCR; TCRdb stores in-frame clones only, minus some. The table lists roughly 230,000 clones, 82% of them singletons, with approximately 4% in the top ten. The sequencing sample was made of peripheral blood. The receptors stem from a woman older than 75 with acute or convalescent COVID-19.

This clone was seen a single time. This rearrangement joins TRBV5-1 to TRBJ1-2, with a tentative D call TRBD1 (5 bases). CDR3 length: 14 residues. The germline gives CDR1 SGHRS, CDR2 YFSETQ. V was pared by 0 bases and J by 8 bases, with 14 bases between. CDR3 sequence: CASSLGGRFEGYTF. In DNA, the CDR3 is TGCGCCAGCAGCTTGGGGGGCAGGTTTGAGGGCTACACCTTC.

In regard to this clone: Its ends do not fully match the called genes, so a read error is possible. The DNA for the CDR3 is TGCCTAACAGGGTCTAATGAAAAACTGTTTTTT. Its protein product is CLTGSNEKLFF. The V gene is TRBV28, the J gene TRBJ1-4, with a tentative D call TRBD1 (6 bases). The CDR3 length is 11 residues. CDR1 is MDHEN and CDR2 is SYDVKM in the germline V gene.

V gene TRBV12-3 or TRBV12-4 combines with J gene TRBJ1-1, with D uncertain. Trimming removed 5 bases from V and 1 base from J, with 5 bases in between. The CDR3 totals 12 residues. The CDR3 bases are TGTGCCAGCAGTCGGGAGAACACTGAAGCTTTCTTT. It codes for CASSRENTEAFF.

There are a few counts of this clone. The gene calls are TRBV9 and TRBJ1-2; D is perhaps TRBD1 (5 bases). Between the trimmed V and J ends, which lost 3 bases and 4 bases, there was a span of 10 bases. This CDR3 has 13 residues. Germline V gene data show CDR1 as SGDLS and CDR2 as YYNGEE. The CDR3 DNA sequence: TGTGCCAGCAGCGGGGAGGGGAGCTATGGCTACACCTTC. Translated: CASSGEGSYGYTF.

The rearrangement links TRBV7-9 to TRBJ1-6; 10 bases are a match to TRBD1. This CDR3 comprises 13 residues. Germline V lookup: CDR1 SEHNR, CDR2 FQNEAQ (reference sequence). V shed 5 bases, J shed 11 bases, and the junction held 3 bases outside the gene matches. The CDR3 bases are TGTGCCAGCAGCCCGGGACAGGGGACACCCCTCCACTTT. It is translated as CASSPGQGTPLHF. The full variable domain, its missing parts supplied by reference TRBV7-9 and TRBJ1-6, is DTGVSQNPRHKITKRGQNVTFRCDPISEHNRLYWYRQTLGQGPEFLTYFQNEAQLEKSRLLSDRFSAERPKGSFSTLEIQRTEQGDSAMYLCASSPGQGTPLHFGNGTRLTVT.

CDR3 in amino acids: CASCHSGGAANEQFF. The CDR3, as DNA: TGTGCCAGCTGTCATAGCGGGGGGGCAGCCAATGAGCAGTTCTTC. V usage is TRBV6-5 and J usage is TRBJ2-1, with TRBD2 matching over 11 bases. Germline-derived CDR1 and CDR2 are MNHEY and SVGAGI. V was pared by 8 bases and J by 6 bases, with 9 bases of the junction left unmatched. The CDR3 runs to 15 residues.

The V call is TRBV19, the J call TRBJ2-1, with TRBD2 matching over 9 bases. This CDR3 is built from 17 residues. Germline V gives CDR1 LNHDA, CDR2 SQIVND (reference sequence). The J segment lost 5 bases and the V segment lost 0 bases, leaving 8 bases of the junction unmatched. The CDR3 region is CASSIEGLAIGNNEQFF. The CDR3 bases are TGTGCCAGTAGTATAGAGGGACTAGCCATTGGAAACAATGAGCAGTTCTTC.

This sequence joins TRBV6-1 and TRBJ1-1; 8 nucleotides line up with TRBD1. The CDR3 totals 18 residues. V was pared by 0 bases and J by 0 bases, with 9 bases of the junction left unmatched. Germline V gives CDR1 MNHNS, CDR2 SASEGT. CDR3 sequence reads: CASSEADGTGIMNTEAFF. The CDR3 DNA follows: TGTGCCAGCAGTGAAGCGGACGGGACAGGCATCATGAACACTGAAGCTTTCTTT.

The CDR3: CASSQDIYRANTGELFF. CDR3 sequence (DNA): TGTGCCAGCAGCCAGGACATTTACAGGGCGAACACCGGGGAGCTGTTTTTT. This sequence joins TRBV7-2 and TRBJ2-2; tentative D call: TRBD1 (6 bases). Germline V gene lookup returns CDR1 SGHTA and CDR2 FQGNSA. Trimming cost V 5 bases and J 0 bases, with 16 bases left between them. There are 17 residues in the CDR3.

CDR3 nucleotides: TGCGCCAGCAGCTTGGGTGGCGGGCGGGCCTACGAGCAGTACTTC. Translated, it gives CASSLGGGRAYEQYF. This sequence joins TRBV5-1 and TRBJ2-7; maybe TRBD2 (5 bases). Germline-derived CDR1 and CDR2 are SGHRS and YFSETQ. The CDR3 loop spans 15 amino acids. Trimming cost V 0 bases and J 2 bases, with 12 bases left between them.

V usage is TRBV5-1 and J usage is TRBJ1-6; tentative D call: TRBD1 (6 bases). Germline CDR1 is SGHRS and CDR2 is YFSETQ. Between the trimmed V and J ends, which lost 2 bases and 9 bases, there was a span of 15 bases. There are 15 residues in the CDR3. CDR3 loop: CASSFGQNQLSPLHF. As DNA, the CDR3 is TGCGCCAGCAGCTTTGGACAGAATCAACTTTCACCCCTCCACTTT.

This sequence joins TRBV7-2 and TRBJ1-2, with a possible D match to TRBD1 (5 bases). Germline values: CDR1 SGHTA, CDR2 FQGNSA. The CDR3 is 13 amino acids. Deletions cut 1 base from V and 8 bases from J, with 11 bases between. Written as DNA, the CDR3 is TGTGCCAGCAGCTTAGAAGCAGGGTTAGGCTACACCTTC. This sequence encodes CASSLEAGLGYTF.

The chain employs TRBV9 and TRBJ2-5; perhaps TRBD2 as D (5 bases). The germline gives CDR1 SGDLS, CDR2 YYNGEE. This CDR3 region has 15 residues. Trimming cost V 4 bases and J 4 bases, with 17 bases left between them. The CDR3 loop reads CASSPLIGKGETQYF. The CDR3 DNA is TGTGCCAGCAGCCCCCTTATCGGGAAAGGAGAGACCCAGTACTTC. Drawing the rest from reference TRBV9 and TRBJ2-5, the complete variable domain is DSGVTQTPKHLITATGQRVTLRCSPRSGDLSVYWYQQSLDQGLQFLIQYYNGEERAKGNILERFSAQQFPDLHSELNLSSLELGDSALYFCASSPLIGKGETQYFGPGTRLLVL.

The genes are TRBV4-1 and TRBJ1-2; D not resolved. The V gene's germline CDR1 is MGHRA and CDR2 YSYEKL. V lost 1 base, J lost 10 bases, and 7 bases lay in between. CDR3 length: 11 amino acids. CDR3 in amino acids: CASSQGQSYTF. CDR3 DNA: TGCGCCAGCAGCCAAGGTCAGTCCTACACCTTC.

DNA for the CDR3: TGTGCCAGCAGCCCCGGGGAATATGGCTACACCTTC. It yields the protein CASSPGEYGYTF. The chain is built from TRBV6-6 and TRBJ1-2; no clear D. Germline CDR1 MNHNY, CDR2 SVGAGI (reference sequence). V shed 6 bases and J shed 5 bases, with 10 bases lying between them. The CDR3 consists of 12 residues.

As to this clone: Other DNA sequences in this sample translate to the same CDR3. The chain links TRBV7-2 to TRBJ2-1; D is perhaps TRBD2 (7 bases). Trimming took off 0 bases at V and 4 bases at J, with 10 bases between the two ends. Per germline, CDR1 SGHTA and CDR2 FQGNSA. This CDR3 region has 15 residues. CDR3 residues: CASSLAGGPYNEQFF. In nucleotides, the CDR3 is TGTGCCAGCAGCTTAGCGGGGGGGCCTTACAATGAGCAGTTCTTC.